The clone carrying this T cell receptor beta chain came up a few times. TCRdb re-called the 5' RACE reads through MiXCR, storing one row per CDR3 protein. The profile covers around 100,000 distinct CDR3 sequences, with approximately 16% appearing a single time and approximately 6% taken by the ten largest. This record comes from a study of T cells of healthy individuals. This TCR was sampled from a human donor in good health.

The CDR3 region is CASSLGLGGGEQFF. The CDR3 bases are TGCGCCAGCAGCTTGGGTCTAGGGGGAGGAGAGCAGTTCTTC. V is TRBV5-1 and J is TRBJ2-1; D might be TRBD1 or TRBD2, each matching 6 bases. Trimming shortened V by 0 bases and J by 10 bases, and 14 bases separated the two germline ends. Germline V CDR1 and CDR2: SGHRS, YFSETQ. CDR3 size: 14 residues.